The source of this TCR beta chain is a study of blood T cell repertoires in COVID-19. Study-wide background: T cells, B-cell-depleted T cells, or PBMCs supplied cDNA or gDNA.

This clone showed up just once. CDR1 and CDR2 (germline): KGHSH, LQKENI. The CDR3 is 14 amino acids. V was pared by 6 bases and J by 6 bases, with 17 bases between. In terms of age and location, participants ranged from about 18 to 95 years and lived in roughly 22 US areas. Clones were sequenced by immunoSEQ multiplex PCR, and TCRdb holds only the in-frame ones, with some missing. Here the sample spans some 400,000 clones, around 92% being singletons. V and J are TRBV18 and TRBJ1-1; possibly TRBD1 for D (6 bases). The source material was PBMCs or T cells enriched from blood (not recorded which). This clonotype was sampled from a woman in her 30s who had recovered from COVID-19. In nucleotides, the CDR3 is TGTGCCAGCTCTCCCGGGATCCAGGGGTCTGAAGCTTTCTTT. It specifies CASSPGIQGSEAFF.